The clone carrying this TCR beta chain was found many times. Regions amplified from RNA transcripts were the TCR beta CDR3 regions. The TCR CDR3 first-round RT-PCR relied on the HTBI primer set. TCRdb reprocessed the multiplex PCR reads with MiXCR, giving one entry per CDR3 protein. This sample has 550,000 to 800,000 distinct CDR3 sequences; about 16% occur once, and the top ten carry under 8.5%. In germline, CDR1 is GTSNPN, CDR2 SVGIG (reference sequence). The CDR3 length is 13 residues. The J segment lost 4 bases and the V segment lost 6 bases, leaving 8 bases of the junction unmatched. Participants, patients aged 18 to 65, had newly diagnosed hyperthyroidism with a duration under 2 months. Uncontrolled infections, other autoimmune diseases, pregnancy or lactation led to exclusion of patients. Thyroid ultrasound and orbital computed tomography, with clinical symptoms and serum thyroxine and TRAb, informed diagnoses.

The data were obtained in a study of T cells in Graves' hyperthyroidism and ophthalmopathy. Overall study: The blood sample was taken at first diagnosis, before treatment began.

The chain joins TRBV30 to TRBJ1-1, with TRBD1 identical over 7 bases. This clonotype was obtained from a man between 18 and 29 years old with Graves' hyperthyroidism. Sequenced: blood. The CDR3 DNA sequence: TGTGCCTGTGACAGGGCTTGGAGCACTGAAGCTTTCTTT. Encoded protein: CACDRAWSTEAFF.